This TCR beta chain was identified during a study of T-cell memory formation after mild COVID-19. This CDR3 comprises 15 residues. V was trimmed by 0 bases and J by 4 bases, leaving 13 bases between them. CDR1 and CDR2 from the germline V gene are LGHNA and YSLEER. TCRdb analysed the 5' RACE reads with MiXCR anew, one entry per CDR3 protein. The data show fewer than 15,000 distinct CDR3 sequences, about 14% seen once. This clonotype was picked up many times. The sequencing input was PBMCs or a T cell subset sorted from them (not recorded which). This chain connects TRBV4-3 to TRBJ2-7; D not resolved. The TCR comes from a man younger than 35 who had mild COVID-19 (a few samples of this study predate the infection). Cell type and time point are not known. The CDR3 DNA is TGCGCCAGCAGCCAAGAGGCCCAGACTGGTTACGAGCAGTACTTC. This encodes CASSQEAQTGYEQYF.